The rows below give T cell receptor beta chains drawn from one sample of a study of cytomegalovirus exposure and HLA in healthy donors. Sequenced by immunoSEQ multiplex PCR; TCRdb stores in-frame clones only, minus some. Of about 99,000 clones in the sample, around 73% were seen once. The material sequenced was PBMCs. These receptors were collected from a woman between 40 and 50 years old in good health and CMV-seronegative. The CDR3 runs from the conserved cysteine through the conserved F or W. Each record gives: V gene, clone size, J gene, D gene, CDR3 protein, CDR3 DNA. The D gene is left open where the match is weak. Size is stated for part of the rows, as once, few or many counts, or as a class when the clone is expanded.

V: TRBV7-2
size: NA
J: TRBJ2-7
D: NA
CDR3: CASSLGPLYEQYF
DNA: TGTGCCAGCAGCTTAGGGCCCCTCTACGAGCAGTACTTC

V: TRBV7-3
size: NA
J: TRBJ1-1
D: NA
CDR3: CASSFRRGLEAFF
DNA: TGTGCCAGCAGCTTTCGGCGGGGCCTTGAAGCTTTCTTT

V: TRBV7-2
size: NA
J: TRBJ2-3
D: TRBD1
CDR3: CASSPGQGTDTQYF
DNA: TGTGCCAGCAGCCCGGGACAGGGCACAGATACGCAGTATTTT

V: TRBV9
size: NA
J: TRBJ2-3
D: NA
CDR3: CASSVSSGGLDTQYF
DNA: TGTGCCAGCAGCGTTTCCTCAGGGGGACTAGATACGCAGTATTTT

V: TRBV30
size: few
J: TRBJ2-5
D: TRBD1
CDR3: CAWTDRPEETQYF
DNA: TGTGCCTGGACGGACAGGCCCGAAGAGACCCAGTACTTC

V: TRBV28
size: NA
J: TRBJ2-1
D: NA
CDR3: CASSFQGRAGDEQFF
DNA: TGTGCCAGCAGTTTTCAGGGCAGGGCAGGGGATGAGCAGTTCTTC

V: TRBV11-2
size: few
J: TRBJ1-1
D: NA
CDR3: CASSLRDTNTEAFF
DNA: TGTGCCAGCAGCTTACGGGACACCAACACTGAAGCTTTCTTT

V: TRBV27
size: NA
J: TRBJ2-1
D: TRBD2
CDR3: CASSNLREGEGTNEQFF
DNA: TGTGCCAGCAGTAATTTGCGGGAGGGTGAAGGAACCAATGAGCAGTTCTTC

V: TRBV5-6
size: NA
J: TRBJ2-5
D: NA
CDR3: CASSLRSPGAGETQYF
DNA: TGTGCCAGCAGCTTGAGGAGTCCAGGGGCCGGGGAGACCCAGTACTTC

V: TRBV27
size: once
J: TRBJ1-5
D: NA
CDR3: CASTLSFGGVHNQPQHF
DNA: TGTGCCAGCACCCTATCTTTTGGGGGGGTACACAATCAGCCCCAGCATTTT

V: TRBV2
size: NA
J: TRBJ2-1
D: TRBD1
CDR3: CAAERDRGTEQFF
DNA: TGTGCCGCGGAGAGGGACAGGGGAACTGAGCAGTTCTTC

V: TRBV10-1
size: NA
J: TRBJ1-5
D: TRBD1
CDR3: CARIGGGQPQHF
DNA: TGCGCCAGAATAGGGGGCGGGCAGCCCCAGCATTTT

V: TRBV4-3
size: NA
J: TRBJ2-1
D: NA
CDR3: CASSPRGGLSNEQFF
DNA: TGCGCCAGCAGCCCGAGGGGGGGCTTGTCCAATGAGCAGTTCTTC

V: TRBV10-3
size: few
J: TRBJ1-1
D: NA
CDR3: CAISGVMNTEAFF
DNA: TGTGCCATCAGTGGCGTCATGAACACTGAAGCTTTCTTT

V: TRBV6-5
size: NA
J: TRBJ1-5
D: NA
CDR3: CASSSGLINQPQHF
DNA: TGTGCCAGCAGTTCCGGACTGATCAATCAGCCCCAGCATTTT

V: TRBV28
size: NA
J: TRBJ2-1
D: TRBD2
CDR3: CASSEGTSGLRNEQFF
DNA: TGTGCCAGCAGTGAGGGGACTAGCGGGCTCAGGAATGAGCAGTTCTTC

V: TRBV6-1
size: NA
J: TRBJ1-2
D: NA
CDR3: CASSETLGGLYGYTF
DNA: TGTGCCAGCAGTGAAACCCTCGGAGGGCTATATGGCTACACCTTC

V: TRBV15
size: NA
J: TRBJ2-2
D: TRBD2
CDR3: CATSLRTSGFGELFF
DNA: TGTGCCACCAGCCTCCGGACTAGCGGGTTCGGGGAGCTGTTTTTT

V: TRBV6-6
size: NA
J: TRBJ2-3
D: TRBD2
CDR3: CASSASSGTWDTQYF
DNA: TGTGCCAGCAGCGCCTCTAGCGGGACCTGGGATACGCAGTATTTT

V: TRBV28
size: NA
J: TRBJ1-5
D: NA
CDR3: CASSFPYSRQLNQPQHF
DNA: TGTGCCAGCAGTTTCCCCTATTCGAGACAGCTGAATCAGCCCCAGCATTTT

V: TRBV6-6
size: NA
J: TRBJ1-1
D: NA
CDR3: CASSHRIEAFF
DNA: TGTGCCAGCAGTCACAGAATTGAAGCTTTCTTT

V: TRBV4-2
size: few
J: TRBJ2-7
D: NA
CDR3: CASSRSGNGNSYEQYF
DNA: TGTGCCAGCAGCCGAAGCGGAAACGGAAATTCCTACGAGCAGTACTTC

V: TRBV19
size: NA
J: TRBJ2-7
D: TRBD1
CDR3: CASAGQGSDEQYF
DNA: TGTGCCAGTGCTGGACAGGGCTCCGACGAGCAGTACTTC

V: TRBV7-9
size: NA
J: TRBJ2-1
D: TRBD2
CDR3: CASSLTGGGQFF
DNA: TGTGCCAGCAGCCTAACGGGGGGTGGGCAGTTCTTC

V: TRBV4-1
size: once
J: TRBJ2-7
D: NA
CDR3: CASSQVGGEVYEQYF
DNA: TGCGCCAGCAGCCAAGTAGGGGGAGAGGTCTACGAGCAGTACTTC

V: TRBV6-6
size: few
J: TRBJ2-1
D: TRBD1
CDR3: CASILQGAGHNEQFF
DNA: TGTGCCAGCATTTTACAGGGGGCTGGTCACAATGAGCAGTTCTTC

V: TRBV7-9
size: once
J: TRBJ2-1
D: TRBD2
CDR3: CASRAGLAGGFYNEQFF
DNA: TGTGCCAGCAGGGCGGGGTTAGCGGGAGGATTCTACAATGAGCAGTTCTTC

V: TRBV5-1
size: NA
J: TRBJ2-7
D: NA
CDR3: CASSLASGIHEQYF
DNA: TGCGCCAGCAGCTTGGCGTCGGGGATCCACGAGCAGTACTTC

V: TRBV5-6
size: NA
J: TRBJ2-7
D: NA
CDR3: CASSRSYEQYF
DNA: TGTGCCAGCAGCCGTTCCTACGAGCAGTACTTC

V: TRBV4-1
size: NA
J: TRBJ2-7
D: TRBD1
CDR3: CASSQVMDRGRQQYF
DNA: TGCGCCAGCAGCCAAGTTATGGACAGGGGGAGGCAGCAGTACTTC

V: TRBV19
size: few
J: TRBJ1-4
D: TRBD1
CDR3: CASSSHGQDHEKLFF
DNA: TGTGCCAGTAGTTCACACGGACAGGATCATGAAAAACTGTTTTTT

V: TRBV10-3
size: NA
J: TRBJ2-5
D: NA
CDR3: CAISPTGLLQETQYF
DNA: TGTGCCATCAGCCCCACAGGGCTTCTCCAAGAGACCCAGTACTTC

V: TRBV5-4
size: once
J: TRBJ1-2
D: NA
CDR3: CASSLDSYYGYTF
DNA: TGTGCCAGCAGCTTGGACAGCTACTATGGCTACACCTTC

V: TRBV19
size: NA
J: TRBJ2-1
D: NA
CDR3: CASSTLVNEQFF
DNA: TGTGCCAGTAGTACTCTAGTCAATGAGCAGTTCTTC

V: TRBV7-2
size: NA
J: TRBJ2-2
D: NA
CDR3: CASTLRGTGELFF
DNA: TGTGCCAGCACCTTGCGGGGCACCGGGGAGCTGTTTTTT

V: TRBV19
size: NA
J: TRBJ2-5
D: NA
CDR3: CASSIGYRRESETQYF
DNA: TGTGCCAGTAGTATAGGGTACAGGAGGGAGTCGGAGACCCAGTACTTC

V: TRBV10-3
size: NA
J: TRBJ1-3
D: NA
CDR3: CATNDGTPGNTIYF
DNA: TGTGCCACTAACGACGGGACTCCAGGAAACACCATATATTTT

V: TRBV19
size: NA
J: TRBJ2-2
D: TRBD1
CDR3: CASNFRDRNTGELFF
DNA: TGTGCCAGTAACTTCCGGGACAGAAACACCGGGGAGCTGTTTTTT

V: TRBV7-3
size: NA
J: TRBJ2-1
D: TRBD2
CDR3: CASSSLAGLNEQFF
DNA: TGTGCCAGCAGCTCGCTAGCGGGACTCAATGAGCAGTTCTTC

V: TRBV4-3
size: NA
J: TRBJ2-2
D: TRBD2
CDR3: CASSQENRLVSGRGTGELFF
DNA: TGCGCCAGCAGCCAAGAGAACCGCCTCGTTAGCGGGAGAGGCACCGGGGAGCTGTTTTTT

V: TRBV27
size: NA
J: TRBJ2-1
D: TRBD2
CDR3: CASSFGGGEQFF
DNA: TGTGCCAGCAGTTTTGGCGGGGGTGAGCAGTTCTTC

V: TRBV7-2
size: few
J: TRBJ1-5
D: TRBD1
CDR3: CASSSGQGRFQPQHF
DNA: TGTGCCAGCAGTTCCGGACAGGGGAGGTTTCAGCCCCAGCATTTT

V: TRBV4-3
size: NA
J: TRBJ2-7
D: NA
CDR3: CASSQDLANRFISEQYF
DNA: TGCGCCAGCAGCCAAGATCTAGCCAATAGGTTTATCTCCGAGCAGTACTTC

V: TRBV2
size: NA
J: TRBJ2-6
D: NA
CDR3: CASSSGASGANVLTF
DNA: TGTGCCAGCAGTTCTGGGGCCTCTGGGGCCAACGTCCTGACTTTC

V: TRBV7-9
size: NA
J: TRBJ2-7
D: NA
CDR3: CASSLDRTSKSYEQYF
DNA: TGTGCCAGCAGCTTAGATCGAACTAGCAAATCCTACGAGCAGTACTTC

V: TRBV5-4
size: NA
J: TRBJ2-2
D: TRBD1
CDR3: CASSRPPGQGSGELFF
DNA: TGTGCCAGCAGCCGACCGCCGGGACAGGGTTCCGGGGAGCTGTTTTTT

V: TRBV27
size: NA
J: TRBJ2-1
D: TRBD2
CDR3: CASSSNTGTSSRREQFF
DNA: TGTGCCAGCAGTTCTAACACCGGGACTAGCAGTCGCCGTGAGCAGTTCTTC

V: TRBV2
size: NA
J: TRBJ1-4
D: NA
CDR3: CASSEQGTTNEKLFF
DNA: TGTGCCAGCAGTGAACAGGGGACAACTAATGAAAAACTGTTTTTT